Listed below are T cell receptor beta chains from one sample, sequenced in a study of blood T cell repertoires in COVID-19. Clones were read by immunoSEQ multiplex PCR, and TCRdb kept only the in-frame ones, dropping some. The sample yields some 300,000 clones, about 87% seen once. Sequenced input: peripheral blood. The receptors here all came from a woman between 45 and 60 years old with COVID-19, enrolled during active disease. CDR3s include the opening cysteine and the closing phenylalanine or tryptophan. Only part of the rows carry a size: once, few, many, or a class if the clone is expanded.

v_call clone_size cdr3_aa
TRBV19 - CASSIVRDNTGELFF
TRBV5-4 - CASSPAEGTEAFF
TRBV12-3/TRBV12-4 once CASSRQGFYEQYF
TRBV19 - CASVEGGNVGYTF
TRBV2 once CASSLRTGIYEQYF
TRBV3-1/TRBV3-2 - CASSQDLGLSYNEQFF
TRBV6-4 once CASSQGVGTEAFF
TRBV7-9 - CASSLANQFAQYF
TRBV7-3 - CASSLGLAGQFPLHF
TRBV7-9 - CASSLSGRGVAGELFF
TRBV5-6 - CASRLGGVGARYGYTF
TRBV29-1 - CSVPGQGNTEAFF
TRBV11-2 - CASSLGWHEQFF
TRBV27 - CASRPNQDREQYF
TRBV11-3 once CASSLTANTEAFF
TRBV3-1/TRBV3-2 - CASSQPERGNYGYTF
TRBV5-4 - CASSQKWLAGLEGQETQYF
TRBV2 - CASSDLGGQNSPLHF
TRBV30 - CAWSSFRDNSYEQYF
TRBV11-2 - CASSVSGNKADTQYF
TRBV3-1/TRBV3-2 - CASSQDFAANTEAFF
TRBV4-1 - CASSQGDKYTEAFF
TRBV5-6 - CASSLTGASGGYNEQFF
TRBV2 - CASRRRRRVAGLSYNEQFF
TRBV11-2 - CASSLAPPGQSNEKLFF
TRBV4-1 - CASSQTQGKRMNTEAFF
TRBV7-9 - CASSSNSNTEAFF
TRBV7-2 once CASSLAYRVRETQYF
TRBV5-4 - CASTGGGWTDTQYF
TRBV19 - CASSNQGTRREKLFF
TRBV29-1 once CSVGEQINTGELFF
TRBV30 - CAWASIYEQYF
TRBV13 - CASSLWGVETQYF
TRBV18 - CASSPGPGEHYGYTF
TRBV10-3 - CAMNRDRVMFTSYNEQFF
TRBV5-1 - CASSGDRAWNTGELFF
TRBV29-1 - CSVFTGGGPGYTF
TRBV5-1 - CASSPHTSYEQYF
TRBV30 - CAWKGTGVVGRPQHF
TRBV5-6 - CASSFGTGFFNEQFF
TRBV3-1/TRBV3-2 - CASSQGKGGLTDTQYF
TRBV5-1 - CASSLARTSGRDTQYF
TRBV7-2 - CASSTKGLSTGELFF
TRBV30 - CACDRGNYGYTF
TRBV9 - CASSVGGASRVKETQYF
TRBV7-8 - CASSLTGEYGYTF
TRBV2 - CASSQREGGTDTQYF
TRBV24-1 - CATSDPRRSGAGANVLTF
TRBV15 - CATSTGEPYNEQFF
TRBV10-2 few CASSQGSRGYTF
TRBV7-9 - CASSYQGPPQPQHF
TRBV14 - CASSQLQGAAYEQYF
TRBV4-2 - CASSQDVEWRGRGNEQFF
TRBV3-1/TRBV3-2 - CASSYQANTEAFF
TRBV7-9 - CASSGRVDYGYTF